This entry lists 10 T cell receptor beta chains sequenced from one sample in a study of OX40 agonist ivuxolimab in advanced cancers. Sequencing used immunoSEQ multiplex PCR; TCRdb keeps in-frame clones, though not all of them. Of about 83,000 clones in the sample, roughly four fifths were seen once. The sequenced sample was CD4+ or CD8+ T cells sorted from blood, obtained in a trial of the OX40 agonist ivuxolimab. These receptors originate from an adult with an advanced solid tumor such as melanoma, head and neck, liver or kidney cancer.

This clone was detected only a few times. The chain has TRBV30 and TRBJ1-1; no reliable D call. Germline V gene sequence: CDR1 GTSNPN, CDR2 SVGIG (reference sequence). The CDR3 totals 11 residues. Trimming shortened V by 2 bases and J by 3 bases, and 4 bases separated the two germline ends. Here the CDR3 reads CAWSRDTEAFF. For the CDR3, the DNA is TGTGCCTGGAGTCGGGACACTGAAGCTTTCTTT.

The chain links TRBV14 to TRBJ1-2; 8 bases map to TRBD1. The V gene end was trimmed by 1 base and the J gene end by 8 bases; junction bases not matched to a gene: 6. CDR1 is SGHDN and CDR2 is FVKESK in the germline V gene. This CDR3 is built from 14 residues. CDR3 nucleotide sequence: TGTGCCAGCAGCCAAGTCGTGACAGGGGTCGGCTACACCTTC. Translated, it gives CASSQVVTGVGYTF.

The chain joins TRBV5-1 to TRBJ2-4; D perhaps matches TRBD2 (5 bases). Germline lookup yields CDR1 SGHRS and CDR2 YFSETQ. Deletions cut 0 bases from V and 8 bases from J, with 18 bases between. The length of the CDR3 is 16 residues. The CDR3 protein is CASSLERGLTEDIQYF. In DNA form, the CDR3 reads TGCGCCAGCAGCTTGGAGAGAGGGCTGACTGAGGACATTCAGTACTTC.

The V and J genes are TRBV7-2 and TRBJ1-4, with D perhaps TRBD1 (5 bases). Germline values: CDR1 SGHTA, CDR2 FQGNSA. Trimming removed 4 bases at V and 4 bases at J, with 13 bases between. There are 15 residues in the CDR3. Written as DNA, the CDR3 is TGTGCCAGCAGCTCCCGGGTGGGGGGTAATGAAAAACTGTTTTTT. Its translation: CASSSRVGGNEKLFF.

A single count supports this clone. The chain combines TRBV5-1 with TRBJ2-7; D is unresolved. Germline V gives CDR1 SGHRS, CDR2 YFSETQ. Trimming left V 1 base short and J 2 bases short, with 16 bases between. This CDR3 is 16 amino acids long. The CDR3 sequence: CASSLNPTRPPYEQYF. The CDR3, as DNA: TGCGCCAGCAGCTTGAACCCGACAAGACCCCCCTACGAGCAGTACTTC.

The CDR3 here is CASSFPDRELNGYTF. The CDR3, as DNA: TGTGCCAGCAGTTTCCCAGACAGGGAGTTAAATGGCTACACCTTC. The rearrangement uses TRBV28 and TRBJ1-2; 7 bases fit TRBD1. CDR1 is MDHEN and CDR2 is SYDVKM in the germline V gene. The CDR3 is made up of 15 amino acids. V lost 3 bases and J lost 6; bases outside the gene matches: 10.

The genes are TRBV5-5 and TRBJ1-2, with 10 positions matching TRBD1. The trim removed 3 bases at V and 4 bases at J, leaving 3 bases unmatched. CDR3 length: 14 amino acids. The germline CDR1 and CDR2 sequences are SGHKS and YYEKEE (reference sequence). CDR3 sequence: CASSWTGGGYGYTF. Written as DNA, the CDR3 is TGTGCCAGCAGCTGGACAGGGGGTGGCTATGGCTACACCTTC.

The rearrangement joins TRBV5-1 to TRBJ1-2; no definite D call. Germline CDR1 SGHRS, CDR2 YFSETQ. This CDR3 is built from 14 residues. Trimming shortened V by 4 bases and J by 1 base, and 11 bases separated the two germline ends. This chain's CDR3 is CASSLQTDNYGYTF. In DNA, the CDR3 is TGCGCCAGCAGCCTCCAGACGGATAACTATGGCTACACCTTC.

The chain has TRBV10-3 and TRBJ2-1, with 10 bases that match TRBD2. CDR3 size: 14 residues. V lost 5 bases, J lost 7 bases, and 5 bases stayed unmatched. The V gene's germline CDR1 is ENHRY and CDR2 SYGVKD. The CDR3, as DNA: TGTGCCATCAGTAGCGGGGGGGCGAGGAATGAGCAGTTCTTC. It encodes CAISSGGARNEQFF.

This rearrangement joins TRBV28 to TRBJ2-3, with 10 bases aligning to TRBD1. The CDR3 sequence is 15 residues long. V lost 2 bases and J lost 7; bases outside the gene matches: 6. Germline loops: CDR1 MDHEN, CDR2 SYDVKM. The CDR3 coding sequence is TGTGCCAGCAGTTTAAGACAGGGGGCTCTCCATACGCAGTATTTT. This translates into CASSLRQGALHTQYF.